The 17 T cell receptor beta chains given below trace back to one sample, sequenced in a study of shared clonotypes between healthy human individuals. Measured with immunoSEQ multiplex PCR; TCRdb has only the in-frame clones, and not every one. The data hold over a million clones, with roughly 96% observed a single time. Sample: naive CD4+ T cells sorted from blood. Subset: CD45RA+ positively selected. These receptors all come from a man aged 25-40 years in good health.

The chain carries TRBV27 and TRBJ2-7, with TRBD2 matching 11 bases. Trimming removed 2 bases from V and 2 bases from J; junction bases left unmatched: 8. Germline assignment: CDR1 MNHEY and CDR2 SMNVEV (reference sequence). This CDR3 has 17 amino acids. CDR3 amino acids: CASSLVPGTSGAYEQYF. CDR3 nucleotide sequence: TGTGCCAGCAGTTTAGTCCCCGGGACTAGCGGTGCCTACGAGCAGTACTTC.

The CDR3 here is CASSETGFNYEQYF. CDR3 in DNA: TGTGCCAGCAGCGAGACAGGGTTTAACTACGAGCAGTACTTC. This sequence joins TRBV28 and TRBJ2-7, with 7 bases that match TRBD1. The CDR3 extends over 14 amino acids. V lost 6 bases and J lost 3; bases outside the gene matches: 8. CDR1 and CDR2 (germline): MDHEN, SYDVKM. The complete variable domain, with remaining parts taken from reference TRBV28 and TRBJ2-7, reads DVKVTQSSRYLVKRTGEKVFLECVQDMDHENMFWYRQDPGLGLRLIYFSYDVKMKEKGDIPEGYSVSREKKERFSLILESASTNQTSMYLCASSETGFNYEQYFGPGTRLTVT.

This clone was observed a single time. Other DNA sequences in the same sample also yield this CDR3. The chain couples TRBV6-1 to TRBJ2-5; D gene ambiguous. Per germline, CDR1 MNHNS and CDR2 SASEGT. V was clipped by 5 bases and J by 0 bases, with 10 bases between them. CDR3 length equals 14 residues. The CDR3 here is CASSPGLYQETQYF. For the CDR3, the DNA is TGTGCCAGCAGTCCTGGGTTGTACCAAGAGACCCAGTACTTC.

The rearrangement uses TRBV5-4 and TRBJ1-5; 7 positions match TRBD1. The V and J ends lost 4 bases and 7 bases, in that order; junction bases with no gene match: 8. The CDR3 spans 14 residues. Germline-derived CDR1 and CDR2 are SGHNT and YYREEE (reference sequence). For the CDR3, the DNA is TGTGCCAGCAGCATAGGGGGCGCAGAGCAGCCCCAGCATTTT. It specifies CASSIGGAEQPQHF.

V is TRBV5-1 and J is TRBJ2-1, with D possibly being TRBD2 (6 bases). The CDR3 length is 14 residues. The germline V gene has CDR1 SGHRS and CDR2 YFSETQ. V lost 3 bases and J 6 bases, leaving 13 bases between the germline ends. CDR3 sequence (DNA): TGCGCCAGCAGCTGGGACTCCCTCTCCAATGAGCAGTTCTTC. Translating gives CASSWDSLSNEQFF.

The chain uses TRBV25-1 and TRBJ1-1; TRBD1 matches at 8 bases. V lost 6 bases to trimming and J lost 1 base; unmatched junction nucleotides: 4. The CDR3 consists of 14 residues. The germline V gene encodes CDR1 MGHDK and CDR2 SYGVNS. The CDR3 nucleotides read TGTGCCAGCAGGACGACAGGGGAGAACACTGAAGCTTTCTTT. Its translation is CASRTTGENTEAFF.

This clone was recorded once. The chain couples TRBV21-1 to TRBJ2-7. TRBV21-1 is a documented pseudogene. CDR3 length: 11 residues. CDR3: CASSRKAEQYF. In DNA, the CDR3 is TGTGCCAGCAGCAGGAAGGCAGAGCAGTACTTC.

A remark on this clone: Germline is not matched at one junction end, which may reflect a read error. The chain uses TRBV7-7 and TRBJ2-2; D is undetermined. Germline-derived CDR1 and CDR2 are SSHAT and FNYEAQ (reference sequence). The CDR3 loop spans 11 amino acids. The CDR3 sequence: CASSSSGELFF. Here the CDR3 DNA reads TGTGCTAGCAGCTCCTCCGGGGAGCTGTTTTTT.

The chain joins TRBV7-2 to TRBJ2-6; 7 nucleotides align to TRBD2. J was trimmed by 2 bases and V by 7 bases; bases with no gene match: 8. Looked up from germline, CDR1 is SGHTA and CDR2 is FQGNSA. The CDR3 loop spans 16 amino acids. The CDR3: CASTLIGGAGANVLTF. CDR3 nucleotide sequence: TGTGCCAGCACCCTGATTGGGGGGGCTGGGGCCAACGTCCTGACTTTC.

This chain links TRBV9 with TRBJ2-1; D not resolved. This CDR3 contains 13 residues. The V end was cut by 4 bases, the J end by 7 bases, with 12 bases between. Looked up from germline, CDR1 is SGDLS and CDR2 is YYNGEE. CDR3 sequence: CASSSPPANEQFF. The CDR3 coding sequence is TGTGCCAGCAGCTCACCCCCTGCTAATGAGCAGTTCTTC. The full variable domain, with the rest looked up from reference TRBV9 and TRBJ2-1, is DSGVTQTPKHLITATGQRVTLRCSPRSGDLSVYWYQQSLDQGLQFLIQYYNGEERAKGNILERFSAQQFPDLHSELNLSSLELGDSALYFCASSSPPANEQFFGPGTRLTVL.

This sequence joins TRBV6-1 and TRBJ2-7; 9 bases agree with TRBD1. With 1 base clipped from V and 4 bases from J, the junction kept 11 bases outside the gene matches. CDR1 and CDR2 from the germline V gene are MNHNS and SASEGT. The CDR3 extends over 17 amino acids. In DNA form, the CDR3 reads TGTGCCAGCAGTGAAGGGGGATACAGGGGGCGTCAATACGAGCAGTACTTC. Translated, it gives CASSEGGYRGRQYEQYF.

This clone occurred once. The chain uses TRBV18 and TRBJ2-5; 7 nucleotides match TRBD2. The CDR3 is 14 amino acids. V dropped 3 bases and J dropped 5; count of bases not matched to a gene: 6. CDR1 and CDR2 from the germline V gene are KGHSH and LQKENI. The CDR3 DNA follows: TGTGCCAGCTCACCTCCGGGGGGTACGGAGACCCAGTACTTC. This sequence encodes CASSPPGGTETQYF.

The chain links TRBV11-2 to TRBJ2-1, with unresolved D. With 0 bases removed from V and 6 bases from J, the gap between germline ends came to 9 bases. CDR3 length: 14 amino acids. The germline gives CDR1 SGHAT, CDR2 FQNNGV. The CDR3 reads CASSLDLVGNEQFF. Here the CDR3 DNA reads TGTGCCAGCAGCTTAGATCTGGTAGGCAATGAGCAGTTCTTC.

V and J are TRBV18 and TRBJ2-7; a possible D gene is TRBD2 (6 bases). The germline gives CDR1 KGHSH, CDR2 LQKENI. The CDR3 sequence is 15 residues long. V dropped 1 base and J dropped 2 bases, with 12 bases sitting between them. The CDR3 region has the DNA TGTGCCAGCTCACCACAGAGGGACTCGACCTACGAGCAGTACTTC. This codes for CASSPQRDSTYEQYF.

The J gene is TRBJ1-5, the V gene TRBV28; 8 positions agree with TRBD1. Germline CDR1 reads MDHEN; CDR2 reads SYDVKM. Germline trimming cut 1 base from V and 6 bases from J; bases unmatched to any gene: 8. The CDR3 has 16 residues. Here the CDR3 DNA reads TGTGCCAGCAGTTTATTGCAGGGGGCGGCTAGTCAGCCCCAGCATTTT. Its translation: CASSLLQGAASQPQHF.

V usage is TRBV5-3 and J usage is TRBJ2-7; D not resolved. TRBV5-3 is annotated as an ORF whose role is uncertain. The CDR3 totals 12 residues. Trimming removed 7 bases from V and 0 bases from J, with 8 bases in between. The CDR3 sequence is CARAANSYEQYF. In DNA form, the CDR3 reads TGTGCCAGAGCGGCGAACTCCTACGAGCAGTACTTC.

The chain recombines TRBV2 with TRBJ2-1; tentatively, D is TRBD2 (6 bases). V was trimmed by 7 bases and J by 9 bases, leaving 13 bases between them. The germline V gene has CDR1 SNHLY and CDR2 FYNNEI. This CDR3 has 12 residues. DNA of the CDR3: TGTGCCAGCAAGGAAGGAGGGATTGAGCAGTTCTTC. Translated, it gives CASKEGGIEQFF.